The clone carrying this T cell receptor (beta chain) was seen at least ten times. TCRbeta libraries were built with three rounds of nested PCR, modified from ARM-PCR. TCRdb ran MiXCR on the multiplex PCR reads and lists one entry per CDR3 protein. The sample includes 80,000 to 100,000 distinct CDR3 sequences, around three quarters of them seen just once. Per germline, CDR1 MNHEY and CDR2 SVGEGT. V shed 2 bases, J shed 9 bases, and the junction held 6 bases outside the gene matches. This CDR3 spans 14 amino acids. RNA was extracted from bulk tissue without any cell sorting. More than 3 cm separated this lung sample from the edge of the tumor. This sample is part of a study of tumor and adjacent non-tumor tissue in lung cancer.

The rearrangement uses TRBV6-2 or TRBV6-3 and TRBJ2-1; 8 bases are a match to TRBD1. This TCR was sampled from a man in his 60s with small cell lung cancer. The specimen sequenced was distant non-tumor lung tissue. The CDR3 protein is CASSYQQGGTEQFF. Here the CDR3 DNA reads TGTGCCAGCAGTTACCAACAGGGGGGTACTGAGCAGTTCTTC.